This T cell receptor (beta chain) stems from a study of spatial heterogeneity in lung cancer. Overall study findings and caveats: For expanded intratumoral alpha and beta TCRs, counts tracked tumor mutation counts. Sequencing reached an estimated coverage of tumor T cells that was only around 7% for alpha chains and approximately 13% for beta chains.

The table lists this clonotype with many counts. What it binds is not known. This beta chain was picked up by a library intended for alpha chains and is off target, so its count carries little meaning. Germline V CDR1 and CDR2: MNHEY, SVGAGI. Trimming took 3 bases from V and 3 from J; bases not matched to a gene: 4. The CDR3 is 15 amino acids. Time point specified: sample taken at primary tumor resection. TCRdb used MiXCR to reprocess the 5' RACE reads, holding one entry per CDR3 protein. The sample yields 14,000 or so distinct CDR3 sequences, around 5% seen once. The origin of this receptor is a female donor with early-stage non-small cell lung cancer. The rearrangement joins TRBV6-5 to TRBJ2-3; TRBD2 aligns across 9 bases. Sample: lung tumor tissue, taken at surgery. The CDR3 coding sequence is TGTGCCAGCAGTTATGGCGGGGGGGAGACAGATACGCAGTATTTT. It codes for CASSYGGGETDTQYF.